The clone carrying this T cell receptor (beta chain) showed up just a few times. Antigen: not known. The data stem from a study of human T cells and chemical hapten exposure. Study results and limitations: TCRs above 1 in 1000 frequency did not change with DPC sensitization.

TCRdb reanalysed the RACE reads using MiXCR and keeps one entry per CDR3 protein. The sample lists some 90,000 distinct CDR3 sequences; 6.5% to 10% were seen once. Indicated time point: pre-sensitization, week 0. Treatment here: therapeutic diphenylcyclopropenone sensitization with weekly scalp DPC. CDR3 length: 14 amino acids. Germline CDR1 and CDR2: GTSNPN and SVGIG (reference sequence). The germline V and J ends were trimmed by 2 bases and 8 bases, with 18 bases remaining between them. This specimen consisted of whole blood, obtained in connection with sensitization to the hapten diphenylcyclopropenone (DPC). The V and J genes are TRBV30 and TRBJ1-2, with D unresolved. The sequence came from a man aged 35 to 55 with alopecia areata. Some clones in this sample may be carry-over from other donors' samples. This CDR3 is CAWSPGSPTGGYTF. The CDR3 nucleotides are TGTGCCTGGAGTCCGGGGTCCCCGACTGGGGGCTACACCTTC.